Listed below are T cell receptor beta chains from one sample, sequenced in a study of cytomegalovirus exposure and HLA in healthy donors. The table came from immunoSEQ multiplex PCR; TCRdb's copy has only in-frame clones and leaves some out. The table lists around 100,000 clones, roughly 8.2% of them singletons, with roughly 2.1% in the top ten. Sequenced input: PBMCs. The receptors here all came from a man aged 50 or older in good health and CMV-seronegative. The CDR3 runs from the conserved cysteine through the conserved F or W.

v_gene,CDR3aa
TRBV7-2,CASSRTRSGANVLTF
TRBV28,CAIQSPPPGYGYTF
TRBV18,CASSPGRGRFGEQYF
TRBV2,CASSIHPRDRGRGYTF
TRBV4-2,CASSKGTTTYEQYF
TRBV29-1,CSVGGLEQYF
TRBV5-6,CASSLRRTGRAKNIQYF
TRBV6-5,CASSSLRREYNEQFF
TRBV6-6,CASSKDRGPNTGELFF
TRBV5-1,CASASGESSYEQYF
TRBV2,CASSPLGGGSGNTIYF
TRBV2,CASSPTGVGNQPQHF
TRBV5-3,CARRKSPGPNYGYTF
TRBV7-9,CASSLRLLGNEQFF
TRBV6-1,CASMGGSEQYF
TRBV6-1,CASRPGVYSYTF
TRBV6-5,CASSMRQGLTDTQYF
TRBV14,CASSPRGVQETQYF
TRBV18,CASSPGLAGGVETQYF
TRBV27,CASSSLWSGQRFYEQYF
TRBV28,CASSLTQDRDTDTQYF
TRBV6-1,CASSLAALQETQYF
TRBV28,CASSLFSGQSNEKLFF
TRBV28,CASTINPVRHGYTF
TRBV9,CASGRQNTGNTQYF
TRBV7-2,CASSLVGGTYNEQFF
TRBV7-9,CASSLPGTGTYEQYF
TRBV7-2,CASSPSTGIWEKLFF
TRBV5-6,CASSPKDRGRYEQYF
TRBV5-4,CASSSRGGLQETQYF
TRBV6-5,CASSYSGASYEQYF
TRBV28,CASSFPVAKNIQYF
TRBV5-5,CASSLDQSVLNEKLFF
TRBV6-1,CASSEALLRADQPQHF
TRBV25-1,CTSSEWGQQETQYF
TRBV2,CASGLPGTKETQYF
TRBV7-9,CASSLRQGSTEAFF
TRBV30,CAWSTSALSTTYNEQFF
TRBV6-6,CASSYGGATSTDTQYF
TRBV7-9,CASSLAGGTYEQYF
TRBV6-6,CASTRGPQGRTGELFF